This T cell receptor (beta chain) emerged from a study of regulatory T cells. Study-level results: Hydrophobic residues at CDR3 positions 6 and 7 were enriched in conventional CD4+ T cells of CD3G-deficient patients.

Worth noting for this clone: Its matching antigen is unknown.

The primer mix had 52 TRBV and 13 TRBJ primers. Assay: immunoSEQ multiplex PCR; the TCRdb copy retains only in-frame clones and omits some. The sample lists some 20,000 clones, 88% occurring once. V was clipped by 3 bases and J by 0 bases, with 16 bases between them. This CDR3 is built from 17 residues. Germline lookup yields CDR1 SGHRS and CDR2 YFSETQ. The sample was conventional CD4+ T cells sorted from blood. This clonotype was obtained from a child under 18 with CD3G deficiency. The gene calls are TRBV5-1 and TRBJ2-4; the D is unclear. CDR3 in DNA: TGCGCCAGCAGCTACGAACCACTCGGCGTAGCCAAAAACATTCAGTACTTC. Translating it yields CASSYEPLGVAKNIQYF.